Following are 12 T cell receptor beta chains from one sample sequenced in a study of OX40 agonist ivuxolimab in advanced cancers. Clones were read by immunoSEQ multiplex PCR, and TCRdb kept only the in-frame ones, dropping some. The table shows approximately 87,000 clones, with roughly nine tenths occurring only once. The sequences come from CD4+ or CD8+ T cells sorted from blood, collected in a trial of the OX40 agonist ivuxolimab. Source of these receptors: an adult with an advanced solid tumor such as melanoma, head and neck, liver or kidney cancer.

The rearrangement links TRBV30 to TRBJ2-3; 10 bases line up with TRBD2. Germline CDR1 is GTSNPN and CDR2 is SVGIG (reference sequence). Trimming cost V 7 bases and J 1 base; bases outside gene matches: 5. There are 14 residues in the CDR3. This CDR3 is CASASGGGTDTQYF. The CDR3 coding sequence is TGTGCCTCGGCCAGCGGGGGGGGCACAGATACGCAGTATTTT. Combining the CDR3 with reference TRBV30 and TRBJ2-3 gives the whole variable domain SQTIHQWPATLVQPVGSPLSLECTVEGTSNPNLYWYRQAAGRGLQLLFYSVGIGQISSEVPQNLSASRPQDRQFILSSKKLLLSDSGFYLCASASGGGTDTQYFGPGTRLTVL.

In this sample, this clone turned up once. The chain combines TRBV29-1 with TRBJ2-5; 12 positions agree with TRBD1. The germline V gene has CDR1 SQVTM and CDR2 ANQGSEA. The junction had 13 bases not matched to a gene; V was cut back by 6 bases and J by 11 bases. The length of the CDR3 is 14 residues. CDR3 loop: CSVVGTGGSEEQYF. The CDR3 DNA sequence: TGCAGCGTCGTAGGGACAGGGGGCTCGGAGGAGCAGTACTTC.

A single count supports this clone. The chain joins TRBV5-4 to TRBJ1-4; D is possibly TRBD1 (6 bases). The CDR3 extends over 17 amino acids. CDR1 is SGHNT, CDR2 YYREEE, per germline (reference sequence). Deletions cut 4 bases from V and 5 bases from J, with 21 bases between. This CDR3 reads CASSLMPIGDRNEKLFF. The DNA of the CDR3 is TGTGCCAGCAGCCTCATGCCCATCGGCGACAGGAATGAAAAACTGTTTTTT.

This chain joins TRBV2 and TRBJ2-7, with TRBD1 identical over 7 bases. Germline V gives CDR1 SNHLY, CDR2 FYNNEI. The CDR3 has 15 residues. Trimming removed 3 bases from V and 6 bases from J; junction bases left unmatched: 11. This CDR3 is CASSDSGTVGSEQYF. DNA of the CDR3: TGTGCCAGCAGTGACTCCGGGACAGTAGGTAGCGAGCAGTACTTC. The complete variable domain, with remaining parts taken from reference TRBV2 and TRBJ2-7, reads EPEVTQTPSHQVTQMGQEVILRCVPISNHLYFYWYRQILGQKVEFLVSFYNNEISEKSEIFDDQFSVERPDGSNFTLKIRSTKLEDSAMYFCASSDSGTVGSEQYFGPGTRLTVT.

This chain links TRBV4-1 with TRBJ1-6; D is unresolved. With 9 bases removed from V and 0 bases from J, the gap between germline ends came to 15 bases. CDR1 and CDR2 (germline): MGHRA, YSYEKL. This CDR3 is 16 amino acids long. The CDR3 DNA reads TGCGCCAGTTATCCAGGTCCGGGCTCCTATAATTCACCCCTCCACTTT. Encoded protein: CASYPGPGSYNSPLHF.

The chain employs TRBV27 and TRBJ1-1, with TRBD1 identical over 10 bases. Per the germline V gene, CDR1 is MNHEY and CDR2 is SMNVEV (reference sequence). V gave up 6 bases and J gave up 2 bases; unmatched junction bases: 12. The CDR3 consists of 17 residues. In DNA form, the CDR3 reads TGTGCCAGCAGCCGAGGGGGGACAGGGGTTCCCAACACTGAAGCTTTCTTT. Protein: CASSRGGTGVPNTEAFF.

The chain is built from TRBV19 and TRBJ1-1; D remains unclear. From germline, CDR1 is LNHDA and CDR2 SQIVND (reference sequence). The CDR3 has 15 amino acids. V was shortened by 0 bases and J by 1 base, with 9 bases between the two germline ends. The CDR3 loop reads CASSIDQKGNTEAFF. CDR3 bases: TGTGCCAGTAGTATAGATCAGAAGGGGAACACTGAAGCTTTCTTT.

This chain joins TRBV27 and TRBJ1-1, with D possibly being TRBD1 (6 bases). Germline assignment: CDR1 MNHEY and CDR2 SMNVEV (reference sequence). This CDR3 has 13 residues. V dropped 2 bases and J dropped 3 bases, with 7 bases sitting between them. CDR3 in amino acids: CASSLRGDTEAFF. The DNA for the CDR3 is TGTGCCAGCAGTTTAAGGGGGGACACTGAAGCTTTCTTT.

The chain is built from TRBV15 and TRBJ2-7; tentatively, D is TRBD1 or TRBD2 (5 bases each). Germline V lookup: CDR1 LNHNV, CDR2 YYDKDF (reference sequence). V lost 3 bases and J 3 bases, leaving 21 bases between the germline ends. The CDR3 length is 17 residues. For the CDR3, the DNA is TGTGCCACCAGCAGGCTTATTGGGGGTCCCCCCCACTACGAGCAGTACTTC. As protein: CATSRLIGGPPHYEQYF.

The chain employs TRBV29-1 and TRBJ2-5; 9 nucleotides match TRBD2. CDR3 length: 14 residues. With V trimmed by 6 bases and J by 5 bases, 10 bases remained unmatched. Germline loops: CDR1 SQVTM, CDR2 ANQGSEA. CDR3 loop: CSVHDGLALETQYF. DNA of the CDR3: TGCAGCGTCCACGACGGACTAGCGCTTGAGACCCAGTACTTC.

The chain employs TRBV5-6 and TRBJ2-1; weak D call: TRBD1 (5 bases). V was trimmed by 4 bases and J by 4 bases, leaving 9 bases between them. CDR3 length equals 13 residues. Germline V gives CDR1 SGHDT, CDR2 YYEEEE. In nucleotides, the CDR3 is TGTGCCAGCAGCCTACAGGATTACAATGAGCAGTTCTTC. It codes for CASSLQDYNEQFF.

The genes are TRBV27 and TRBJ1-1; weak D call: TRBD1 (5 bases). The V gene's germline CDR1 is MNHEY and CDR2 SMNVEV (reference sequence). V was clipped by 2 bases and J by 8 bases, with 15 bases between them. CDR3 length equals 14 residues. The CDR3 protein is CASSLTLQAHEAFF. CDR3 nucleotides: TGTGCCAGCAGTTTAACCTTACAGGCACACGAAGCTTTCTTT.